This TCR beta chain appears in the sequencing data of a study of shared clonotypes between healthy human individuals. Sequencing used immunoSEQ multiplex PCR; TCRdb keeps in-frame clones, though not all of them. The table lists about 960,000 clones, approximately 76% of them singletons. V lost 7 bases and J lost 0, with 9 bases in between. Germline CDR1 is LNHDA and CDR2 is SQIVND (reference sequence). This CDR3 contains 13 residues. The TCR was taken from a man between 18 and 29 years old in good health. This rearrangement joins TRBV19 to TRBJ1-1; D remains ambiguous. Sequences were obtained from memory CD4+ T cells sorted from blood. The subset was: CD45RA-negative fraction. CDR3 sequence reads: CASNGRVNTEAFF. For the CDR3, the DNA is TGTGCCAGTAACGGACGGGTGAACACTGAAGCTTTCTTT.